Below are 8 T cell receptor beta chains sequenced from a single sample in a study of CD8+CD57+ T cells in acquired aplastic anemia. TCR beta VDJ and CDR3 profiling used genomic DNA as template. In TCRdb, the reads were re-called with MiXCR into one record per CDR3 protein. The sample comprises about 190,000 distinct CDR3 sequences, approximately 52% of which are singletons, and roughly 15% rests with the top ten. What was sequenced was sorted CD4+, CD8+, or CD8+CD57+ T cells (not recorded which) from PBMCs. All receptors come from a human donor in good health, serving as a control.

The chain uses TRBV5-6 and TRBJ2-5; D gene ambiguous. Germline CDR1 SGHDT, CDR2 YYEEEE. The CDR3 has 15 amino acids. V was shortened by 1 base and J by 1 base, with 11 bases between the two germline ends. In DNA, the CDR3 is TGTGCCAGCAGCTTGACCGGGTCGATCCAAGAGACCCAGTACTTC. This sequence encodes CASSLTGSIQETQYF.

This clonotype was seen at least ten times. V gene TRBV5-8 combines with J gene TRBJ2-2; TRBD2 is a possible D gene (6 bases). V shed 2 bases and J shed 0 bases, with 8 bases lying between them. The CDR3 has 15 residues. Germline CDR1 is SGHTS and CDR2 is YDEGEE. In DNA form, the CDR3 reads TGTGCCAGCAGCTTTGGGACTCCGAACACCGGGGAGCTGTTTTTT. It encodes CASSFGTPNTGELFF.

This clonotype showed up many times. This chain connects TRBV6-2 or TRBV6-3 to TRBJ2-7, with 9 bases that match TRBD2. The CDR3 has 20 amino acids. Germline trimming cut 4 bases from V and 0 bases from J; bases unmatched to any gene: 19. From germline, CDR1 is MNHEY and CDR2 SVGEGT. CDR3 residues: CASSSLPPAGGPVRSYEQYF. In nucleotides, the CDR3 is TGTGCCAGCAGTTCCCTCCCGCCAGCGGGGGGTCCCGTCCGCTCCTACGAGCAGTACTTC.

The chain links TRBV9 to TRBJ1-1; 8 positions agree with TRBD1. Unmatched junction bases numbered 8, after V lost 3 bases and J lost 1 base. Germline V gene lookup returns CDR1 SGDLS and CDR2 YYNGEE. The CDR3 is made up of 16 amino acids. CDR3 nucleotide sequence: TGTGCCAGCAGCGCTACAGGGGGAGGAAAGAACACTGAAGCTTTCTTT. This gives the protein CASSATGGGKNTEAFF. Looking up the rest from reference TRBV9 and TRBJ1-1 gives the full variable domain: DSGVTQTPKHLITATGQRVTLRCSPRSGDLSVYWYQQSLDQGLQFLIQYYNGEERAKGNILERFSAQQFPDLHSELNLSSLELGDSALYFCASSATGGGKNTEAFFGQGTRLTVV.

There are many counts of this clonotype. The chain recombines TRBV20-1 with TRBJ1-4; TRBD1 aligns across 7 bases. Germline assignment: CDR1 DFQATT and CDR2 SNEGSKA (reference sequence). V lost 2 bases and J lost 8; bases outside the gene matches: 8. CDR3 length: 14 residues. The CDR3 spells CSARQREGAEKLFF. The CDR3 bases are TGCAGTGCTAGACAGCGGGAGGGGGCGGAAAAACTGTTTTTT.

The rearrangement links TRBV13 to TRBJ1-2; D call uncertain. The CDR3 runs to 11 residues. Trimming stripped 7 bases from V and 6 bases from J, with 9 bases between. Germline V CDR1 and CDR2: PRHDT, FYEKMQ (reference sequence). CDR3 protein: CASTEGNGYTF. In nucleotides, the CDR3 is TGTGCCAGCACCGAGGGAAATGGCTACACCTTC.

This chain links TRBV15 with TRBJ1-4; 7 positions agree with TRBD1. Losses at the gene ends were 5 bases for V and 13 bases for J; bases not matched to a gene: 16. CDR3 length equals 15 residues. The germline V gene has CDR1 LNHNV and CDR2 YYDKDF (reference sequence). The CDR3 nucleotides are TGTGCCACCAGCGGACAGGCCGGCTCTAGAGACACACTGTTTTTT. Its protein is CATSGQAGSRDTLFF.

The chain recombines TRBV20-1 with TRBJ2-5, with 8 bases that match TRBD1. This CDR3 has 16 amino acids. Trimming took 0 bases from V and 5 from J; bases not matched to a gene: 11. The germline gives CDR1 DFQATT, CDR2 SNEGSKA (reference sequence). For the CDR3, the DNA is TGCAGTGCTAGAGATCAGAGGACAGGGTACTACGAGACCCAGTACTTC. It is translated as CSARDQRTGYYETQYF.